This T cell receptor beta chain was recorded in a study of blood T cell repertoires in COVID-19. In the study overall: From the United States, Italy and Spain came samples of acute and convalescent COVID-19. T cells, B-cell-depleted T cells, or PBMCs provided the cDNA or gDNA that served as material.

The CDR3 has 13 residues. The junction had 1 base not matched to a gene; V was cut back by 5 bases and J by 5 bases. Germline CDR1 and CDR2: SGHRS and YFSETQ. Sequencing used immunoSEQ multiplex PCR; TCRdb keeps in-frame clones, though not all of them. The sample consists of about 300,000 clones, 89% of them appearing once. The clonotype was recovered from a woman aged 25 to 45 with COVID-19, enrolled during active disease. The sequencing sample was made of peripheral blood. The chain uses TRBV5-1 and TRBJ1-6, with 7 bases identical to TRBD1. In nucleotides, the CDR3 is TGCGCCAGCAGTACAGGGGATAATTCACCCCTCCACTTT. This gives the protein CASSTGDNSPLHF.